Below are 3 T cell receptor beta chains sequenced from a single sample in a study of cytotoxic CD8 clonotypes in ibrutinib-treated CLL. Clones were read by immunoSEQ multiplex PCR, and TCRdb kept only the in-frame ones, dropping some. The sample holds around 330,000 clones, 67% seen once. This sample comprised PBMCs, obtained after 36 months of ibrutinib treatment. The origin of the receptors is a human donor with chronic lymphocytic leukemia.

Only one count was recorded for this clone. This chain connects TRBV28 to TRBJ2-5, with 9 bases matching TRBD1. The CDR3 covers 13 residues. Losses at the gene ends were 7 bases for V and 3 bases for J; bases not matched to a gene: 3. The germline CDR1 and CDR2 sequences are MDHEN and SYDVKM. CDR3 DNA: TGTGCCAGCAAGTGGGACAGGGAAGAGACCCAGTACTTC. The encoded protein is CASKWDREETQYF.

The chain couples TRBV7-3 to TRBJ2-3; D remains unclear. Trimming removed 4 bases from V and 1 base from J, with 12 bases in between. This CDR3 contains 15 residues. CDR1 is SGHTA and CDR2 is FQGTGA in the germline V gene. The CDR3 DNA sequence: TGTGCCAGCAGCTACCTAGGGTTAGGCACAGATACGCAGTATTTT. This sequence encodes CASSYLGLGTDTQYF.

The rearrangement links TRBV10-1 to TRBJ2-7; the match to TRBD1 covers 9 bases. Trimming took 2 bases from V and 5 from J; bases not matched to a gene: 7. Looked up from germline, CDR1 is WNHNN and CDR2 is SYGVQD (reference sequence). This CDR3 is built from 15 residues. The CDR3 DNA reads as TGCGCCAGCAGTGAGGGCGGACAGGGGAACAACGAGCAGTACTTC. Its translation is CASSEGGQGNNEQYF.